The clone carrying this TCR beta chain was picked up a small number of times. Its antigen is still unknown. The authors prepared the TCRbeta library with unique molecular identifiers. TCRdb itself ran the PCR reads through MiXCR, one entry per CDR3 protein. The sample has roughly 350,000 distinct CDR3 sequences; about 16% are singletons. Germline V gene data show CDR1 as SGHTA and CDR2 as FQGNSA. The CDR3 covers 16 residues. The germline V and J ends were trimmed by 2 bases and 7 bases, with 20 bases remaining between them. This sample is drawn from a study of T-cell reconstitution after alpha-beta-depleted transplantation in children. Overall study results and limits: Expanded graft clones, several hundred of them, were reportedly the source of alpha-beta T cells about two months after transplant. By one year post-transplant, T-cell counts and diversity largely arose from T cells that were newly produced.

This chain joins TRBV7-2 and TRBJ1-2; no firm D call. The clonotype comes from a male patient between 2 and 9 years old who had a stem cell transplant for acute lymphoblastic leukemia, so the T cells may come from the graft donor. Source: PBMCs, mostly from graft donor cells, taken 360 days after TCRalphabeta/CD19-depleted stem cell transplant. The DNA of the CDR3 is TGTGCCAGCAGCTTATTCTCGCGGGTCCCTGAGGGTGGCTACACCTTC. Translated: CASSLFSRVPEGGYTF.